This T cell receptor (beta chain) was documented in a study of blood T cell repertoires in COVID-19. On the study more broadly: The United States, Italy and Spain supplied acute and convalescent COVID-19 samples. The cDNA or gDNA used as material had been derived from T cells, B-cell-depleted T cells, or PBMCs.

V lost 4 bases to trimming and J lost 3 bases; unmatched junction nucleotides: 8. The CDR3 runs to 15 residues. The germline V gene encodes CDR1 LGHNA and CDR2 YNFKEQ. In the original analysis: Amplification of reference gene primers was used by the study to estimate nucleated cell counts. This table comes from immunoSEQ multiplex PCR, and its TCRdb copy is limited to in-frame clones, with some not included. V, J and clone size reflect that table, while D and trimming were determined from the DNA. The data contain some 160,000 clones, 83% of them singletons. The chain links TRBV4-2 to TRBJ1-1, with 7 bases fitting TRBD1. Sequenced input: peripheral blood. This TCR was sampled from a woman of 80 years or more with acute or convalescent COVID-19. CDR3 coding DNA: TGTGCCAGCAGCCGAGGGGGGCAGGGGGACACTGAAGCTTTCTTT. Residues: CASSRGGQGDTEAFF.